Listed here are 19 T cell receptor beta chains from one sample, sequenced in a study of Ad26.COV2.S vaccination and SARS-CoV-2 variants. Treatment specified: over 15 received Ad26.COV2.S at low or high dose, single or two shots; five or six received placebo; per-sample allocation not given. The samples date from day 63 after the first vaccine or placebo injection. This table comes from immunoSEQ multiplex PCR, and its TCRdb copy is limited to in-frame clones, with some not included. The data show over 400,000 clones, around 92% seen once. Sample: peripheral blood, taken in a trial of Ad26.COV2.S vaccine versus placebo. The receptors come from a person between 18 and 65 years old who received the Ad26.COV2.S COVID-19 vaccine or a placebo.

The chain links TRBV2 to TRBJ1-6, with D possibly TRBD1 on 6 matching bases. The ends were cut back, 7 bases at V and 5 bases at J, with 18 bases in the middle. The germline CDR1 and CDR2 sequences are SNHLY and FYNNEI. The CDR3 has 16 amino acids. The CDR3 loop reads CASISDFRGHNSPLHF. The CDR3 coding sequence is TGTGCCAGCATTTCAGATTTCAGGGGCCATAATTCACCCCTCCACTTT.

The J gene is TRBJ2-5, the V gene TRBV5-1; a weak D match, TRBD2 (6 bases). V was trimmed by 3 bases and J by 1 base, leaving 13 bases between them. Germline CDR1 and CDR2: SGHRS and YFSETQ. The CDR3 contains 15 residues. In nucleotides, the CDR3 is TGCGCCAGCAGCTCGTCCGTCGGGGGCCAAGAGACCCAGTACTTC. This gives the protein CASSSSVGGQETQYF.

This rearrangement joins TRBV6-1 to TRBJ2-3; the match to TRBD2 covers 9 bases. Trimming cost V 1 base and J 7 bases; bases outside gene matches: 6. The CDR3 is 15 residues long. CDR1 MNHNS and CDR2 SASEGT come from the germline V gene. The CDR3 bases are TGTGCCAGCAGTGAAGGGGTAGCGGGGGTATATACGCAGTATTTT. Translated, it gives CASSEGVAGVYTQYF.

CDR3 bases: TGCGCCAGCAGCCTACTCCCGGGGAGCGTACGGACGAATGAGCAGTTCTTC. It encodes CASSLLPGSVRTNEQFF. The chain couples TRBV5-1 to TRBJ2-1; D possibly corresponds to TRBD2 (5 bases). Germline V gene lookup returns CDR1 SGHRS and CDR2 YFSETQ. The V and J ends lost 4 bases and 7 bases respectively, with 24 bases between them. The CDR3 extends over 17 amino acids.

The chain carries TRBV9 and TRBJ1-1, with D possibly TRBD1 on 6 matching bases. CDR1 is SGDLS, CDR2 YYNGEE, per germline. The CDR3 length is 14 residues. V lost 4 bases to trimming and J lost 10 bases, with 20 bases between them. CDR3 protein: CASSPRQARLGAFF. As DNA, the CDR3 is TGTGCCAGCAGCCCCCGACAGGCCCGCCTCGGAGCTTTCTTT.

V gene TRBV2 combines with J gene TRBJ2-3; 9 bases line up with TRBD1. The CDR3 is made up of 14 amino acids. V lost 6 bases to trimming and J lost 1 base; unmatched junction nucleotides: 2. Germline V gene data show CDR1 as SNHLY and CDR2 as FYNNEI. The CDR3 reads CASRWTGGTDTQYF. DNA for the CDR3: TGTGCCAGCAGGTGGACAGGGGGCACAGATACGCAGTATTTT.

The rearrangement links TRBV20-1 to TRBJ2-5, with 8 bases lining up with TRBD1. The V segment lost 3 bases and the J segment 5 bases; nucleotides outside the gene matches: 11. In germline, CDR1 is DFQATT, CDR2 SNEGSKA (reference sequence). The CDR3 is 15 residues long. CDR3 in amino acids: CSASFPSGGLETQYF. The CDR3 region has the DNA TGCAGTGCTAGTTTTCCGTCAGGGGGCCTGGAGACCCAGTACTTC.

The chain carries TRBV19 and TRBJ2-4; 9 bases match TRBD1. The J segment lost 0 bases and the V segment lost 2 bases, leaving 14 bases of the junction unmatched. Per germline, CDR1 LNHDA and CDR2 SQIVND (reference sequence). The CDR3 covers 20 residues. CDR3: CASSINGQGLYLLAKNIQYF. The CDR3 DNA reads as TGTGCCAGTAGTATAAACGGACAGGGGCTTTACTTACTAGCCAAAAACATTCAGTACTTC.

This clone was detected only a few times. The V call is TRBV6-6, the J call TRBJ1-1; D is unclear. Trimming took off 0 bases at V and 4 bases at J, with 12 bases between the two ends. Germline CDR1 reads MNHNY; CDR2 reads SVGAGI (reference sequence). CDR3 length: 15 amino acids. The CDR3 region is CASSYSMRGLTEAFF. The CDR3 DNA reads TGTGCCAGCAGTTACTCGATGCGAGGGCTCACTGAAGCTTTCTTT.

The chain carries TRBV6-2 or TRBV6-3 and TRBJ2-5; 12 bases agree with TRBD1. CDR3 length: 22 amino acids. Looked up from germline, CDR1 is MNHEY and CDR2 is SVGEGT. Trimming cost V 6 bases and J 2 bases; bases outside gene matches: 25. The chain's CDR3 is CASSHTPGTGGGFYSDQETQYF. CDR3 nucleotides: TGTGCCAGCAGCCATACCCCCGGGACAGGGGGCGGCTTCTACTCGGATCAAGAGACCCAGTACTTC.

This clone was counted a single time. The J gene is TRBJ1-5, the V gene TRBV7-2; maybe TRBD1 (6 bases). Trimming removed 1 base from V and 6 bases from J, with 13 bases in between. The CDR3 has 15 residues. Germline V gives CDR1 SGHTA, CDR2 FQGNSA. CDR3 sequence (DNA): TGTGCCAGCAGCTTAGGGAACAGGGTCAGTCAGCCCCAGCATTTT. It is translated as CASSLGNRVSQPQHF. Filled out from reference TRBV7-2 and TRBJ1-5, the complete variable domain reads GAGVSQSPSNKVTEKGKDVELRCDPISGHTALYWYRQSLGQGLEFLIYFQGNSAPDKSGLPSDRFSAERTGGSVSTLTIQRTQQEDSAVYLCASSLGNRVSQPQHFGDGTRLSIL.

The chain recombines TRBV15 with TRBJ2-7; TRBD1 aligns across 9 bases. The CDR3 extends over 15 amino acids. The germline CDR1 and CDR2 sequences are LNHNV and YYDKDF (reference sequence). Losses at the gene ends were 4 bases for V and 3 bases for J; bases not matched to a gene: 7. The CDR3 protein is CATSKLRDRVYEQYF. CDR3 nucleotides: TGTGCCACCAGCAAGCTCCGGGACAGGGTCTACGAGCAGTACTTC.

As concerns this clone: The same CDR3 is also encoded by other DNA sequences in this sample. The chain links TRBV19 to TRBJ2-7; tentatively, D is TRBD2 (5 bases). V lost 3 bases to trimming and J lost 2 bases, with 8 bases between them. CDR1 is LNHDA and CDR2 is SQIVND in the germline V gene (reference sequence). There are 13 residues in the CDR3. CDR3 region: CASSIGAAYEQYF. The CDR3 DNA is TGTGCCAGTAGTATCGGAGCGGCCTACGAGCAGTACTTC.

The chain joins TRBV5-1 to TRBJ2-5; a possible D gene is TRBD2 (5 bases). Deletions cut 2 bases from V and 4 bases from J, with 18 bases between. CDR1 and CDR2 (germline): SGHRS, YFSETQ. The CDR3 spans 16 residues. CDR3 in DNA: TGCGCCAGCAGCTTACCTACCCCGGGGTGGCCAGAGACCCAGTACTTC. Protein sequence: CASSLPTPGWPETQYF.

The chain links TRBV18 to TRBJ2-5; the match to TRBD1 covers 10 bases. The CDR3 consists of 16 residues. CDR1 is KGHSH and CDR2 is LQKENI in the germline V gene. V lost 4 bases and J lost 4; bases outside the gene matches: 9. As DNA, the CDR3 is TGTGCCAGCTCACAGTCCGGGACAGGGGCTCTAGAGACCCAGTACTTC. Protein product: CASSQSGTGALETQYF.

The chain couples TRBV27 to TRBJ2-7, with D perhaps matching TRBD1 or TRBD2 (6 bases each). The CDR3 has 13 amino acids. The ends were cut back, 4 bases at V and 2 bases at J, with 9 bases in the middle. Germline CDR1 is MNHEY and CDR2 is SMNVEV (reference sequence). The CDR3 is CASSSGAAYEQYF. CDR3 bases: TGTGCCAGCAGTTCGGGGGCAGCCTACGAGCAGTACTTC.

V gene TRBV3-1 (or the pseudogene TRBV3-2) combines with J gene TRBJ2-7, with TRBD2 matching 10 bases. V trimming: 0 bases; J trimming: 3 bases; junction bases outside the gene matches: 8. The germline gives CDR1 LGHDT, CDR2 YNNKEL (reference sequence). The CDR3 consists of 17 residues. The CDR3 sequence: CASSQDLASGGNYEQYF. Here the CDR3 DNA reads TGTGCCAGCAGCCAAGATCTGGCTAGCGGGGGTAACTACGAGCAGTACTTC.

The V call is TRBV5-1, the J call TRBJ2-1; 8 positions match TRBD2. The CDR3 totals 15 residues. V shed 7 bases, J shed 4 bases, and the junction held 10 bases outside the gene matches. Germline loops: CDR1 SGHRS, CDR2 YFSETQ. This CDR3 reads CASVELAGSYNEQFF. The DNA of the CDR3 is TGCGCCAGCGTTGAATTAGCGGGGTCGTACAATGAGCAGTTCTTC.

The genes are TRBV18 and TRBJ1-2, with 9 bases identical to TRBD1. The CDR3 spans 14 residues. V was clipped by 3 bases and J by 8 bases; unmatched bases: 7. CDR1 and CDR2 from the germline V gene are KGHSH and LQKENI. The CDR3 here is CASSPPGTGLGYTF. CDR3 nucleotides: TGTGCCAGCTCACCCCCGGGGACAGGGCTCGGCTACACCTTC.